These 8 T cell receptor beta chains were all obtained from the same sample, sequenced in a study of T cell responses to AZD1222 COVID-19 vaccine. Generated by immunoSEQ multiplex PCR, the TCRdb table keeps only in-frame clones and is missing some. The table shows approximately 180,000 clones, with 85% to 95% occurring only once. Sample: peripheral blood, taken on day 0 of AZD1222 vaccination. The receptor source for this set is an adult in good health.

This rearrangement joins TRBV6-6 to TRBJ1-4; tentatively, D is TRBD1 (5 bases). Looked up from germline, CDR1 is MNHNY and CDR2 is SVGAGI (reference sequence). Trimming took 8 bases from V and 5 from J, leaving 6 bases between them. The CDR3 extends over 11 amino acids. The CDR3 coding sequence is TGTGCCAGCGGGGGGAATGAAAAACTGTTTTTT. Protein sequence: CASGGNEKLFF.

The rearrangement joins TRBV5-1 to TRBJ1-1; maybe TRBD1 (5 bases). V shed 0 bases and J shed 1 base, with 13 bases lying between them. Germline CDR1 SGHRS, CDR2 YFSETQ. CDR3 length: 16 amino acids. CDR3 protein: CASSLEGAPSNTEAFF. The CDR3 DNA reads as TGCGCCAGCAGCTTGGAAGGGGCCCCCTCGAACACTGAAGCTTTCTTT.

This chain joins TRBV2 and TRBJ1-1; 10 bases fit TRBD1. Germline CDR1 and CDR2: SNHLY and FYNNEI. This CDR3 comprises 14 residues. J gave up 4 bases and V 7 bases, and 6 bases lay outside the gene matches. CDR3 loop: CASKGQGISTEAFF. The CDR3 region has the DNA TGTGCCAGCAAGGGACAGGGGATTAGCACTGAAGCTTTCTTT.

The rearrangement links TRBV7-2 to TRBJ2-7; 10 bases are a match to TRBD2. Losses at the gene ends were 3 bases for V and 6 bases for J; bases not matched to a gene: 8. CDR1 is SGHTA and CDR2 is FQGNSA in the germline V gene. The CDR3 contains 15 residues. The CDR3 reads CASSFFLAGAREQYF. The CDR3 DNA reads TGTGCCAGCAGCTTTTTTCTAGCGGGAGCCCGCGAGCAGTACTTC.

The chain combines TRBV4-1 with TRBJ2-2; a weak D match, TRBD2 (5 bases). V was pared by 3 bases and J by 2 bases, with 13 bases between. The CDR3 has 16 amino acids. CDR1 and CDR2 from the germline V gene are MGHRA and YSYEKL. The DNA of the CDR3 is TGCGCCAGCAGCCAGAGGGCCGGGATCAACACCGGGGAGCTGTTTTTT. Its translation: CASSQRAGINTGELFF.

The gene calls are TRBV6-5 and TRBJ1-2; D is uncertain. This CDR3 has 16 residues. In germline, CDR1 is MNHEY, CDR2 SVGAGI. V lost 2 bases, J lost 3 bases, and 16 bases lay in between. Here the CDR3 reads CASSYTPRARDYGYTF. Written as DNA, the CDR3 is TGTGCCAGCAGTTACACCCCAAGGGCCAGAGACTATGGCTACACCTTC.

The chain employs TRBV29-1 and TRBJ1-1; D not resolved. Germline lookup yields CDR1 SQVTM and CDR2 ANQGSEA. This CDR3 has 13 residues. The ends were cut back, 4 bases at V and 5 bases at J, with 14 bases in the middle. The CDR3 nucleotides are TGCAGCGTTGGAGGGAAGGGTTGGACTGAAGCTTTCTTT. Protein product: CSVGGKGWTEAFF.

This sequence joins TRBV6-5 and TRBJ2-3, with 13 bases identical to TRBD2. CDR3 size: 15 residues. J gave up 4 bases and V 6 bases, and 4 bases lay outside the gene matches. Germline CDR1 and CDR2: MNHEY and SVGAGI. The CDR3 sequence: CASSQLAGGPDTQYF. Here the CDR3 DNA reads TGTGCCAGCAGCCAACTAGCGGGGGGGCCAGATACGCAGTATTTT.